Listed below are T cell receptor beta chains from one sample, sequenced in a study of OX40 agonist ivuxolimab in advanced cancers. Some clones are missing from TCRdb's copy, which holds only in-frame ones; the method was immunoSEQ multiplex PCR. The data hold 75,000 to 80,000 clones, with approximately 87% observed a single time. Sequencing used CD4+ or CD8+ T cells sorted from blood, obtained in a trial of the OX40 agonist ivuxolimab. The receptors here all came from an adult with an advanced solid tumor such as melanoma, head and neck, liver or kidney cancer. CDR3s include the opening cysteine and the closing phenylalanine or tryptophan. Size is omitted from some rows. Given values are once, few, many or a class for expanded clones.

.	TRBV30	TRBJ2-6	CAWGRTSGANVLTF
.	TRBV9	TRBJ2-2	CASSVGRTGSNTGELFF
once	TRBV27	TRBJ2-7	CASSFGPSYEQYF
few	TRBV6-5	TRBJ1-2	CASSYSCTF
.	TRBV7-2	TRBJ2-7	CASSLAGQGLPYEQYF
.	TRBV6-6	.	CASLSLRGQEYEQYF
.	TRBV18	TRBJ2-2	CASSAVRGDVNTGELFF
few	TRBV29-1	TRBJ2-5	CSVARGQETQYF
.	TRBV4-2	TRBJ2-3	CASSQGGVTSGLADTQYF
.	TRBV28	TRBJ1-2	CASSLWDRVDGGYTF
.	TRBV6-6	TRBJ1-3	CASSLTRRPTGNTIYF
.	TRBV19	TRBJ2-1	CASKGGGRASSYNEQFF
.	TRBV30	TRBJ1-2	CAEATGDYGYTF
once	TRBV5-1	TRBJ1-2	CASSWGTGGDGYTF
few	TRBV28	TRBJ1-2	CASSLFHRGLGGYTF
.	TRBV6-5	TRBJ2-7	CASNQAGSYEQYF
once	TRBV25-1	TRBJ2-5	CASSESGFSYQETQYF
.	TRBV25-1	TRBJ2-5	CASGRGGETQYF
.	TRBV27	TRBJ1-4	CASSFQGTGEKLFF
.	TRBV7-9	TRBJ2-4	CASSPSGGQAKNIQYF
few	TRBV9	TRBJ1-3	CASSGGGPGNTIYF
.	TRBV2	TRBJ2-3	CASSAYLAGRTDTQYF
.	TRBV18	TRBJ1-2	CASSPDTQGFNHGYTF